This T cell receptor (beta chain) was observed in a study of metastatic and nonmetastatic thyroid tumors. In the study overall: Repertoires from blood and tumor or nodule tissue of malignant and benign thyroid patients were compared. Whole-study results and caveats: The study reportedly found significantly higher TCR beta diversity in malignant thyroid tumors than benign nodules, in blood and tumor.

Original processing methods: CDR3 was compared across clinicopathological groups, and the resulting differences were used to build a distant-metastasis classifier for papillary thyroid cancer. TCRdb reanalyzed the PCR reads with MiXCR. Here the V and J calls rest on TCRdb's processing, not on the authors' analysis. The table has some 4,200 clones, about 20% seen once. Details on this clone: What it binds is not known.

With 5 bases clipped from V and 9 bases from J, the junction kept 7 bases outside the gene matches. The germline CDR1 and CDR2 sequences are SGHAT and FQNNGV. This CDR3 region has 15 residues. Every patient was untreated before thyroid surgery. V usage is TRBV11-2 and J usage is TRBJ1-6; TRBD1 matches at 10 bases. Sequenced input: tumor tissue. The source is a female donor with papillary thyroid cancer or a benign thyroid nodule (not recorded which). Some clones in this sample may be carry-over from other donors' samples. CDR3 nucleotide sequence: TGTGCCAGCAGCCGAAGACAGGGGGCCGGTTCACCCCTCCACTTT. This encodes CASSRRQGAGSPLHF.